One sample yielded the 19 T cell receptor beta chains listed below, sequenced in a study of CD8 T cells in Susac syndrome. An amount of RNA that ranged from roughly 0.45 to 1 ug was reverse transcribed with random hexamers. TCRdb reprocessed the immunoSEQ multiplex PCR reads with MiXCR, giving one entry per CDR3 protein. The data contain 170,000 or so distinct CDR3 sequences, around 95% of them singletons. The material sequenced was CD4+ T cells from PBMCs. Receptors were obtained from a human donor with Susac syndrome.

The V call is TRBV18, the J call TRBJ2-1; possibly TRBD1 or TRBD2 for D (5 bases each). The germline V gene has CDR1 KGHSH and CDR2 LQKENI. V lost 4 bases and J 0 bases, leaving 13 bases between the germline ends. This CDR3 contains 16 residues. The CDR3 nucleotides are TGTGCCAGCTCACGGAATCGGGACGGCTCCTACAATGAGCAGTTCTTC. Its protein is CASSRNRDGSYNEQFF.

This chain joins TRBV29-1 and TRBJ2-3, with D possibly being TRBD1 (5 bases). There are 14 residues in the CDR3. V lost 4 bases and J lost 3, with 14 bases in between. In germline, CDR1 is SQVTM, CDR2 ANQGSEA. The CDR3 loop reads CSVGPQGRTDTQYF. Written as DNA, the CDR3 is TGCAGCGTTGGACCTCAGGGTAGGACAGATACGCAGTATTTT.

J is TRBJ2-1 and V is TRBV12-3 or TRBV12-4, with a weak D call TRBD1 (5 bases). The CDR3 loop spans 13 amino acids. With 1 base removed from V and 11 bases from J, the gap between germline ends came to 12 bases. The CDR3 region is CASSLDPDRQQFF. The CDR3 coding sequence is TGTGCCAGCAGTTTAGATCCAGACAGACAGCAGTTCTTC.

This chain joins TRBV5-1 and TRBJ2-3; possible D gene TRBD1, 7 bases. The CDR3 loop spans 16 amino acids. The germline V and J ends were trimmed by 0 bases and 3 bases, with 14 bases remaining between them. Germline V gene sequence: CDR1 SGHRS, CDR2 YFSETQ. The CDR3 sequence: CASSLAVAGGTDTQYF. The CDR3 DNA reads TGCGCCAGCAGCTTGGCTGTCGCAGGGGGGACAGATACGCAGTATTTT.

The chain employs TRBV29-1 and TRBJ2-5; a possible D gene is TRBD1 (6 bases). V lost 4 bases and J lost 5, with 14 bases in between. The germline V gene has CDR1 SQVTM and CDR2 ANQGSEA. This CDR3 has 13 amino acids. As DNA, the CDR3 is TGCAGCGTTGGTGTCATCCAGGGGGAGACCCAGTACTTC. It yields the protein CSVGVIQGETQYF.

The chain couples TRBV18 to TRBJ2-3; D is unresolved. The V gene lost 6 bases and the J gene lost 0 bases, with 13 bases spanning the gap. The CDR3 length is 15 residues. The germline V gene encodes CDR1 KGHSH and CDR2 LQKENI. CDR3 nucleotide sequence: TGTGCCAGCTCGCAGTACGGATTAAGCACAGATACGCAGTATTTT. It translates to CASSQYGLSTDTQYF.

The CDR3: CSAKTSGSETQYF. The CDR3 DNA sequence: TGCAGTGCTAAAACTAGCGGGAGTGAGACCCAGTACTTC. The chain carries TRBV20-1 and TRBJ2-5; 11 nucleotides agree with TRBD2. Losses at the gene ends were 4 bases for V and 5 bases for J; bases not matched to a gene: 3. Germline-derived CDR1 and CDR2 are DFQATT and SNEGSKA (reference sequence). CDR3 length: 13 amino acids.

J is TRBJ2-5 and V is TRBV7-6; 12 bases fit TRBD2. The CDR3 totals 17 residues. Germline V gives CDR1 SGHVS, CDR2 FNYEAQ. J gave up 4 bases and V 4 bases, and 10 bases lay outside the gene matches. The CDR3 DNA sequence: TGTGCCAGCAGCTCGCGACTAGCGGGGGTTGTAGGAGAGACCCAGTACTTC. It yields the protein CASSSRLAGVVGETQYF.

J is TRBJ1-4 and V is TRBV27, with D possibly matching TRBD1 (6 bases). This CDR3 spans 13 amino acids. V dropped 2 bases and J dropped 6 bases, with 7 bases sitting between them. Germline loops: CDR1 MNHEY, CDR2 SMNVEV (reference sequence). CDR3 sequence: CASSLRGHEKLFF. DNA for the CDR3: TGTGCCAGCAGTTTACGGGGGCATGAAAAACTGTTTTTT. The full variable domain, its missing parts supplied by reference TRBV27 and TRBJ1-4, is EAQVTQNPRYLITVTGKKLTVTCSQNMNHEYMSWYRQDPGLGLRQIYYSMNVEVTDKGDVPEGYKVSRKEKRNFPLILESPSPNQTSLYFCASSLRGHEKLFFGSGTQLSVL.

The rearrangement links TRBV13 to TRBJ2-3; 13 nucleotides align to TRBD2. The V and J ends lost 5 bases and 6 bases, in that order; junction bases with no gene match: 8. Germline CDR1 and CDR2: PRHDT and FYEKMQ (reference sequence). The CDR3 extends over 16 amino acids. The CDR3 DNA reads as TGTGCCAGCAGCCGGGGACTAGCGGGATTAGCGGATACGCAGTATTTT. It specifies CASSRGLAGLADTQYF.

V is TRBV29-1 and J is TRBJ2-1; tentatively, D is TRBD2 (6 bases). The length of the CDR3 is 13 residues. Trimming left V 3 bases short and J 6 bases short, with 12 bases between. The germline V gene encodes CDR1 SQVTM and CDR2 ANQGSEA. CDR3 sequence reads: CSVDGGITNEQFF. CDR3 nucleotide sequence: TGCAGCGTTGATGGAGGGATCACCAATGAGCAGTTCTTC.

This chain uses TRBV3-1 with TRBJ2-5; D ambiguous. Trimming left V 4 bases short and J 4 bases short, with 13 bases between. In germline, CDR1 is LGHDT, CDR2 YNNKEL (reference sequence). This CDR3 region has 14 residues. In nucleotides, the CDR3 is TGTGCCAGCAGCCTCAGGAGTCGTGGAGAGACCCAGTACTTC. It codes for CASSLRSRGETQYF.

The CDR3 is CASSPDRVGNQPQHF. DNA for the CDR3: TGTGCCAGCAGCCCGGACAGGGTGGGCAATCAGCCCCAGCATTTT. V and J are TRBV3-1 and TRBJ1-5, with 8 bases identical to TRBD1. V trimming: 4 bases; J trimming: 2 bases; junction bases outside the gene matches: 4. This CDR3 is built from 15 residues. The germline V gene has CDR1 LGHDT and CDR2 YNNKEL (reference sequence).

The rearrangement joins TRBV5-6 to TRBJ1-5; D perhaps matches TRBD1 (6 bases). V shed 1 base and J shed 5 bases, with 10 bases lying between them. CDR1 and CDR2 from the germline V gene are SGHDT and YYEEEE. This CDR3 has 14 residues. CDR3 sequence: CASSLLAGDQPQHF. The CDR3 DNA reads as TGTGCCAGCAGCTTGCTGGCAGGGGATCAGCCCCAGCATTTT.

This clonotype was detected only once. J is TRBJ2-3 and V is TRBV7-2, with 7 nucleotides matching TRBD2. Germline CDR1 reads SGHTA; CDR2 reads FQGNSA. The CDR3 length is 17 residues. Unmatched junction bases numbered 16, after V lost 5 bases and J lost 5 bases. Written as DNA, the CDR3 is TGTGCCAGCAGCCTTCGGGGAGGGAGGGCCGATATAGATACGCAGTATTTT. Its translation: CASSLRGGRADIDTQYF.

The chain uses TRBV20-1 and TRBJ1-5; no definite D call. Per the germline V gene, CDR1 is DFQATT and CDR2 is SNEGSKA (reference sequence). V lost 1 base and J lost 1, with 11 bases in between. CDR3 length equals 15 residues. CDR3 DNA: TGCAGTGCTAGAGTGCCCGGGTGGAGCAATCAGCCCCAGCATTTT. It codes for CSARVPGWSNQPQHF.

The V and J genes are TRBV5-1 and TRBJ1-4; D is uncertain. Trimming stripped 4 bases from V and 3 bases from J, with 4 bases between. The CDR3 totals 12 residues. Germline V gene lookup returns CDR1 SGHRS and CDR2 YFSETQ. CDR3 sequence: CASSSPNEKLFF. The CDR3 DNA is TGCGCCAGCAGCAGTCCTAATGAAAAACTGTTTTTT.

The genes are TRBV14 and TRBJ1-4; D not resolved. The CDR3 runs to 17 residues. V gave up 0 bases and J gave up 0 bases, with 11 bases separating them. Per the germline V gene, CDR1 is SGHDN and CDR2 is FVKESK. CDR3 sequence reads: CASSQDIDEATNEKLFF. In DNA form, the CDR3 reads TGTGCCAGCAGCCAAGATATCGATGAAGCAACTAATGAAAAACTGTTTTTT.

V gene TRBV11-3 combines with J gene TRBJ1-1; D perhaps matches TRBD1 (5 bases). The CDR3 totals 14 residues. In germline, CDR1 is SGHNT, CDR2 YENEEA. The germline V and J ends were trimmed by 0 bases and 6 bases, with 11 bases remaining between them. The CDR3 protein is CASSLDGEGSEAFF. In DNA form, the CDR3 reads TGTGCCAGCAGCTTAGATGGTGAGGGGTCTGAAGCTTTCTTT.